The 6 T cell receptor beta chains below come from one sample, sequenced in a study of T cells of healthy individuals. TCRdb ran MiXCR on the 5' RACE reads and lists one entry per CDR3 protein. The data contain tens of thousands of distinct CDR3 sequences, roughly 15% of them singletons. These receptors came from a human donor in good health.

In its sample, this clonotype was seen a few times. The rearrangement links TRBV12-3 or TRBV12-4 to TRBJ1-5; possibly TRBD1 for D (5 bases). V shed 6 bases and J shed 5 bases, with 14 bases lying between them. The length of the CDR3 is 14 residues. CDR3 protein: CASSRDVGDQPQHF. CDR3 bases: TGTGCCAGCAGCCGGGACGTGGGCGATCAGCCCCAGCATTTT.

J is TRBJ1-1 and V is TRBV6-5; D not certain. V was clipped by 6 bases and J by 1 base, with 12 bases between them. CDR3 length equals 14 residues. The germline CDR1 and CDR2 sequences are MNHEY and SVGAGI. The CDR3 DNA follows: TGTGCCAGCAGAATAACACGTCGGAACACTGAAGCTTTCTTT. Residues: CASRITRRNTEAFF.

The genes are TRBV20-1 and TRBJ2-3; 12 bases map to TRBD2. CDR1 and CDR2 from the germline V gene are DFQATT and SNEGSKA (reference sequence). The V gene end was trimmed by 2 bases and the J gene end by 5 bases; junction bases not matched to a gene: 5. This CDR3 region has 15 residues. The CDR3 reads CSARLAGGQLDTQYF. The CDR3 DNA follows: TGCAGTGCTAGACTAGCGGGGGGGCAGTTAGATACGCAGTATTTT.

This clonotype was seen more than once but under ten times. The V and J genes are TRBV20-1 and TRBJ1-2; TRBD1 aligns across 12 bases. The CDR3 sequence is 17 residues long. V lost 3 bases and J lost 4; bases outside the gene matches: 12. CDR1 is DFQATT and CDR2 is SNEGSKA in the germline V gene (reference sequence). Here the CDR3 reads CSASLSWGQGAGYGYTF. CDR3 nucleotide sequence: TGCAGTGCTAGTCTTAGTTGGGGACAGGGGGCCGGCTATGGCTACACCTTC.

This clonotype was counted many times. V is TRBV19 and J is TRBJ2-7; D is possibly TRBD2 (6 bases). Germline V CDR1 and CDR2: LNHDA, SQIVND (reference sequence). The V and J ends lost 5 bases and 3 bases respectively, with 17 bases between them. This CDR3 has 15 residues. CDR3 nucleotide sequence: TGTGCCAGTAGTGTCCTATCCTCCGGGAGCTACGAGCAGTACTTC. It translates to CASSVLSSGSYEQYF.

This clonotype was seen more than once but under ten times. The chain has TRBV2 and TRBJ2-7, with D tentatively TRBD1 (6 bases). Trimming left V 4 bases short and J 5 bases short, with 12 bases between. This CDR3 comprises 13 residues. Germline lookup yields CDR1 SNHLY and CDR2 FYNNEI. CDR3 DNA sequence: TGTGCCAGCAGTGTTACAGGGACCAACGAGCAGTACTTC. Protein: CASSVTGTNEQYF.